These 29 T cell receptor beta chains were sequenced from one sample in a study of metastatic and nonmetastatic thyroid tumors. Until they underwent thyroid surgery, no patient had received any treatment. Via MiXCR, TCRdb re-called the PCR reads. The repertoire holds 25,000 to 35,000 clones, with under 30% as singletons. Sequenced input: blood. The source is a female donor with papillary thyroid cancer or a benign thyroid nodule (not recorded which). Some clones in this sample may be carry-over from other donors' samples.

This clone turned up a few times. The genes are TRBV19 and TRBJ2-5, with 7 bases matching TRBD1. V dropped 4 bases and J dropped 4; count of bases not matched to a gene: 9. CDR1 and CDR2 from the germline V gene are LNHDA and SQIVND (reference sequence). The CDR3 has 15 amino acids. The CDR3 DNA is TGTGCCAGTAGTACTTCAGGGGGTCAAGGAGAGACCCAGTACTTC. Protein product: CASSTSGGQGETQYF. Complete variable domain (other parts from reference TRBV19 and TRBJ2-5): DGGITQSPKYLFRKEGQNVTLSCEQNLNHDAMYWYRQDPGQGLRLIYYSQIVNDFQKGDIAEGYSVSREKKESFPLTVTSAQKNPTAFYLCASSTSGGQGETQYFGPGTRLLVL.

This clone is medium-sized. The CDR3 DNA reads TGTGCCAGCAGTTACAGTTTTAGCACAAAGGAGTTCTTC. Its translation is CASSYSFSTKEFF. The J gene is TRBJ2-1, the V gene TRBV6-2 or TRBV6-3, with no clear D. The CDR3 is made up of 13 amino acids. V gave up 2 bases and J gave up 14 bases, with 16 bases separating them. Per the germline V gene, CDR1 is MNHEY and CDR2 is SVGEGT.

The CDR3 sequence: CASIPRLIPLHF. CDR3 bases: TGTGCCAGCATCCCACGACTCATACCCCTCCACTTT. The rearrangement joins TRBV7-6 to TRBJ1-6; D is uncertain. This CDR3 contains 12 residues. The germline gives CDR1 SGHVS, CDR2 FNYEAQ. Trimming pared 7 bases from V and 12 bases from J, leaving 13 bases between.

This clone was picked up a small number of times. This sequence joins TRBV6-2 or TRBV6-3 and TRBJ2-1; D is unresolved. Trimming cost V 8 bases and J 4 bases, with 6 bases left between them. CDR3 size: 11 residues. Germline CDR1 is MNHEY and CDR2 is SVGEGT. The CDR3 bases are TGTGCCAGCGCAGATTACAATGAGCAGTTCTTC. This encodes CASADYNEQFF.

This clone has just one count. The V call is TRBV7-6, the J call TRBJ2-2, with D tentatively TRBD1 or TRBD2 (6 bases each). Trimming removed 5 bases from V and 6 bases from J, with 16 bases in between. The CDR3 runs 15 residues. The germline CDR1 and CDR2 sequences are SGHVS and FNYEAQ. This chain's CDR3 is CASSLEGGGPGELFF. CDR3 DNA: TGTGCCAGCAGCCTCGAGGGGGGCGGCCCCGGGGAGCTGTTTTTT.

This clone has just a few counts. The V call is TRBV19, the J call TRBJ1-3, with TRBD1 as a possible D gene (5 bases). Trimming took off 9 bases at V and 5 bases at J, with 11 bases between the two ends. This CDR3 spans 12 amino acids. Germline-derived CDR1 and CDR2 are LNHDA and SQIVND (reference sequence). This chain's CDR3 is CASRDSRNTIYF. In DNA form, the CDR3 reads TGTGCCAGCCGAGACAGCCGAAACACCATATATTTT.

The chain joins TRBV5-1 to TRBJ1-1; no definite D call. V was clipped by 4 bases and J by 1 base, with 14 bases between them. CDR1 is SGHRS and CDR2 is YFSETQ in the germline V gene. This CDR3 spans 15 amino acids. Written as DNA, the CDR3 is TGCGCCAGCAGCCTAAGGACGGCGGGGAACACTGAAGCTTTCTTT. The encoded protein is CASSLRTAGNTEAFF.

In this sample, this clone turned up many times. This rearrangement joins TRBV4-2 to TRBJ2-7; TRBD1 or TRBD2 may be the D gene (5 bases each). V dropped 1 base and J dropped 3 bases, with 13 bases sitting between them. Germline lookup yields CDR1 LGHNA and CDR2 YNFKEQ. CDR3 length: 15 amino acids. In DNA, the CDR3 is TGTGCCAGCAGCCAAGGAGGGGTTGGGGGCTACGAGCAGTACTTC. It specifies CASSQGGVGGYEQYF.

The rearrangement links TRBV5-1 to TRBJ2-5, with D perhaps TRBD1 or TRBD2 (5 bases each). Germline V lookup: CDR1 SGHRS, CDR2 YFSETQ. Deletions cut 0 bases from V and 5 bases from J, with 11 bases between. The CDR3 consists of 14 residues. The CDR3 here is CASSLDGGAETQYF. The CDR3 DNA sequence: TGCGCCAGCAGCTTGGATGGGGGTGCGGAGACCCAGTACTTC.

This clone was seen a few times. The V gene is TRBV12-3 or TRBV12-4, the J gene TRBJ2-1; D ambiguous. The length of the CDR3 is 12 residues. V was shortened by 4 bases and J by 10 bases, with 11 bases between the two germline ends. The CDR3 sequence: CASSSSRSEQFF. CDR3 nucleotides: TGTGCCAGCAGTTCCTCACGGTCCGAGCAGTTCTTC.

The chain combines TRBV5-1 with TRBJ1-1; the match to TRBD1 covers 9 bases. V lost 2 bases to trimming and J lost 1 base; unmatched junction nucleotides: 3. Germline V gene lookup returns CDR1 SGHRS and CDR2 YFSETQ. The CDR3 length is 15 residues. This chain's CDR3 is CASSFGTGRNTEAFF. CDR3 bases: TGCGCCAGCAGCTTCGGGACAGGGAGGAACACTGAAGCTTTCTTT.

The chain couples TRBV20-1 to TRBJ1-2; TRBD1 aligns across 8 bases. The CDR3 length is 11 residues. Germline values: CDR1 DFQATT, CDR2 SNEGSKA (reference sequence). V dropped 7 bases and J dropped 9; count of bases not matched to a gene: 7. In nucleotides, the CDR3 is TGCAGTGGGACAGGGAAATATAGCTACACCTTC. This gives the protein CSGTGKYSYTF.

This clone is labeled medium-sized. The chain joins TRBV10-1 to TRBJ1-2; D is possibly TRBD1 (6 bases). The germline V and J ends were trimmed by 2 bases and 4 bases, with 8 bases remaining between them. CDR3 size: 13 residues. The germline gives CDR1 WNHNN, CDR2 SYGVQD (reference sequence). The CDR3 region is CASSEGGSYGYTF. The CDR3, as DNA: TGCGCCAGCAGTGAGGGGGGCAGCTATGGCTACACCTTC.

This CDR3 reads CASSRRPLKSGANVLTF. DNA of the CDR3: TGTGCCAGCAGCCGTAGGCCCCTGAAATCCGGGGCCAACGTCCTGACTTTC. The V gene is TRBV6-7, the J gene TRBJ2-6, with no clear D. TRBV6-7 qualifies as an ORF whose function is uncertain. There are 17 residues in the CDR3. V dropped 6 bases and J dropped 4 bases, with 19 bases sitting between them.

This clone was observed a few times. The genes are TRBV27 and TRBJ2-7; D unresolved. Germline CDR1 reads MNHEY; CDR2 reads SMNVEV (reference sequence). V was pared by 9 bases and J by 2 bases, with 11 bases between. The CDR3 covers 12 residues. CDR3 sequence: CASGVNTYEQYF. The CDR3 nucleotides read TGTGCCAGTGGGGTCAACACCTACGAGCAGTACTTC.

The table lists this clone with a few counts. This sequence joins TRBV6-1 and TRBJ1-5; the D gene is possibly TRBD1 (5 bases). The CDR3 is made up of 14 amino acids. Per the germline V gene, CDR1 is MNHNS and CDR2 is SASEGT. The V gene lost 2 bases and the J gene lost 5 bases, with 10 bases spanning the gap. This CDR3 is CASSELLGDQPQHF. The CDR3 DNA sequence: TGTGCCAGCAGTGAACTCCTAGGGGATCAGCCCCAGCATTTT.

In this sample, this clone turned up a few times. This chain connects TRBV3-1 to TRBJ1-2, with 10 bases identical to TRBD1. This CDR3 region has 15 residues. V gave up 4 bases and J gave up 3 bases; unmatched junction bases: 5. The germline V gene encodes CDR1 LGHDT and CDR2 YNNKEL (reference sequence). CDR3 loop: CASSRTGGTHYGYTF. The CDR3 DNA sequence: TGTGCCAGCAGCCGGACAGGGGGTACACACTATGGCTACACCTTC. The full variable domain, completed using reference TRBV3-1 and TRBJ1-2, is DTAVSQTPKYLVTQMGNDKSIKCEQNLGHDTMYWYKQDSKKFLKIMFSYNNKELIINETVPNRFSPKSPDKAHLNLHINSLELGDSAVYFCASSRTGGTHYGYTFGSGTRLTVV.

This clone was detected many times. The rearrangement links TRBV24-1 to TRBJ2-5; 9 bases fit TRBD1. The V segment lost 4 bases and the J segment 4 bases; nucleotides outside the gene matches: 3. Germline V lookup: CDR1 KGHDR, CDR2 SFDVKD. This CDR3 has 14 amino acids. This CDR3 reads CATSEGQGIETQYF. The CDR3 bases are TGTGCCACCAGTGAAGGACAGGGGATAGAGACCCAGTACTTC.

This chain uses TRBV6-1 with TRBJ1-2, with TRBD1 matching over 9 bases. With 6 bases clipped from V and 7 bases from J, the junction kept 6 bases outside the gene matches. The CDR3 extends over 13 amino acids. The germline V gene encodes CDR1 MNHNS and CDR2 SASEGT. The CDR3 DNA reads TGTGCCAGCAGAAGACAGGGGGTCGCTGGCTACACCTTC. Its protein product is CASRRQGVAGYTF.

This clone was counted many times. The CDR3 DNA reads as TGCGCCAGCAGTCGACAGGGGCCCACAGATACGCAGTATTTT. Its translation: CASSRQGPTDTQYF. This rearrangement joins TRBV5-1 to TRBJ2-3, with TRBD1 identical over 8 bases. The junction had 4 bases not matched to a gene; V was cut back by 5 bases and J by 2 bases. Looked up from germline, CDR1 is SGHRS and CDR2 is YFSETQ. The CDR3 loop spans 14 amino acids.

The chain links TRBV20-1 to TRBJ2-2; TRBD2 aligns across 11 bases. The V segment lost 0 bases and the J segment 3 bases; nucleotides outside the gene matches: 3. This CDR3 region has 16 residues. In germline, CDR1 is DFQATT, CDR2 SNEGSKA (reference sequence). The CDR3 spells CSARDFSGRDTGELFF. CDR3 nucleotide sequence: TGCAGTGCTAGAGATTTTAGCGGGAGGGACACCGGGGAGCTGTTTTTT.

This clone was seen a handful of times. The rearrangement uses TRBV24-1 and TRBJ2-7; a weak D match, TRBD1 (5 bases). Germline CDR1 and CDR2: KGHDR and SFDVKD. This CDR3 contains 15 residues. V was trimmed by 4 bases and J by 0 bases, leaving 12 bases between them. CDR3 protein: CATSDSQGNSYEQYF. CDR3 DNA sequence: TGTGCCACCAGTGACTCCCAGGGCAACTCCTACGAGCAGTACTTC.

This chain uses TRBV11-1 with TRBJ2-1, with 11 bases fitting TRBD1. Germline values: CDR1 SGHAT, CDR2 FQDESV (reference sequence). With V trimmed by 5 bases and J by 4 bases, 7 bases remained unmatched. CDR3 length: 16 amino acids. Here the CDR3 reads CASSLKDRGRYNEQFF. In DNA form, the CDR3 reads TGTGCCAGCAGCCTTAAGGACAGGGGGCGTTACAATGAGCAGTTCTTC.

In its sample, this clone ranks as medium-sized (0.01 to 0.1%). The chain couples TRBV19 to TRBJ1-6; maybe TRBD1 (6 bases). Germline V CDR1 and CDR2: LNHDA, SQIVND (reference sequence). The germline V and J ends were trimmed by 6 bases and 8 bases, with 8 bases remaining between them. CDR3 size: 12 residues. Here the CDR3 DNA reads TGTGCCAGTAGGAACAGGGATTCACCCCTCCACTTT. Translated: CASRNRDSPLHF.

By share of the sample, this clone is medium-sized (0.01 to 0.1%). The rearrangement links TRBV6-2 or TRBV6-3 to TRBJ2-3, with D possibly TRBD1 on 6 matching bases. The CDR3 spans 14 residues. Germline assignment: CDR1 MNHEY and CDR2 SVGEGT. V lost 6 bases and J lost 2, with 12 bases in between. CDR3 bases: TGTGCCAGCAGCGGACAGCCATACACAGATACGCAGTATTTT. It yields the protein CASSGQPYTDTQYF.

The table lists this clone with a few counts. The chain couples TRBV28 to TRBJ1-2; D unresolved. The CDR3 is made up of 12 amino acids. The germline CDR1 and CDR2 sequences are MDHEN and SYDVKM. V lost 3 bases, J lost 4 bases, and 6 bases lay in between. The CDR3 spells CASSFWTYGYTF. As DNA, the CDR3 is TGTGCCAGCAGTTTTTGGACCTATGGCTACACCTTC.

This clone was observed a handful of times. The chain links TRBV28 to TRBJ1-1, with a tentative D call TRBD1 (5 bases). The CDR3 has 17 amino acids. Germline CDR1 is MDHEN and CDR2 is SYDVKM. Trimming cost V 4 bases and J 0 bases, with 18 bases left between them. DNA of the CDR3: TGTGCCAGCAGTTACGACAGTGAGGGACTCCTGAACACTGAAGCTTTCTTT. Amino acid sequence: CASSYDSEGLLNTEAFF.

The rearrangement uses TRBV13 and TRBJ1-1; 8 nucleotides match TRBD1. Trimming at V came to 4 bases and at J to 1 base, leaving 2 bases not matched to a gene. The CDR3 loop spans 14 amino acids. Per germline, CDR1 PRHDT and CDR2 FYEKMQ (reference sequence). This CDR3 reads CASSSDRGNTEAFF. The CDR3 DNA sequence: TGTGCCAGCAGCTCCGACAGGGGGAACACTGAAGCTTTCTTT. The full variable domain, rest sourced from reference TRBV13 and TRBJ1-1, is AAGVIQSPRHLIKEKRETATLKCYPIPRHDTVYWYQQGPGQDPQFLISFYEKMQSDKGSIPDRFSAQQFSDYHSELNMSSLELGDSALYFCASSSDRGNTEAFFGQGTRLTVV.

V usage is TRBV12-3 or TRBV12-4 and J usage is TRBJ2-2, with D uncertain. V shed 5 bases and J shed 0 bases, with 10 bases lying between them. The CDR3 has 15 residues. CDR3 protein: CASSPRTANTGELFF. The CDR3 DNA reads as TGTGCCAGCAGTCCCCGAACAGCGAACACCGGGGAGCTGTTTTTT.